Each of the 31 T cell receptor beta chains below was sequenced from the same sample in a study of cytomegalovirus exposure and HLA in healthy donors. With 60 Vbeta and 13 Jbeta primers, the PCR was carried out. Repertoires were generated with immunoSEQ multiplex PCR, while TCRdb's copy carries only in-frame clones and drops some. The sample records about 150,000 clones, about 85% being singletons. Material: PBMCs. The receptors here all came from a boy aged 2 to 9 in good health and CMV-seronegative.

The chain joins TRBV5-1 to TRBJ2-3, with 8 bases aligning to TRBD2. The CDR3 is 15 residues long. Germline CDR1 is SGHRS and CDR2 is YFSETQ. J gave up 2 bases and V 0 bases, and 2 bases lay outside the gene matches. The CDR3 spells CASSLELAATDTQYF. CDR3 bases: TGCGCCAGCAGCTTGGAACTAGCGGCCACAGATACGCAGTATTTT. Combining the CDR3 with reference TRBV5-1 and TRBJ2-3 gives the whole variable domain KAGVTQTPRYLIKTRGQQVTLSCSPISGHRSVSWYQQTPGQGLQFLFEYFSETQRNKGNFPGRFSGRQFSNSRSEMNVSTLELGDSALYLCASSLELAATDTQYFGPGTRLTVL.

CDR3 residues: CASSLETGLSGANVLTF. The CDR3 coding sequence is TGCGCCAGCAGCTTGGAGACCGGACTCTCTGGGGCCAACGTCCTGACTTTC. The chain is built from TRBV5-1 and TRBJ2-6; a weak D match, TRBD2 (5 bases). Germline V CDR1 and CDR2: SGHRS, YFSETQ. This CDR3 has 17 residues. With 0 bases removed from V and 0 bases from J, the gap between germline ends came to 10 bases.

The chain carries TRBV10-2 and TRBJ2-7; 10 bases map to TRBD2. The trim removed 3 bases at V and 6 bases at J, leaving 11 bases unmatched. There are 16 residues in the CDR3. The germline V gene encodes CDR1 WSHSY and CDR2 SAAADI. The DNA of the CDR3 is TGCGCCAGCAGTGATATAGCGGGAGGCCCGCTGAGCGAGCAGTACTTC. Protein: CASSDIAGGPLSEQYF.

V and J are TRBV2 and TRBJ1-3; 7 bases are shared with TRBD1. V trimming: 3 bases; J trimming: 0 bases; junction bases outside the gene matches: 14. CDR3 size: 19 residues. Germline V lookup: CDR1 SNHLY, CDR2 FYNNEI. In nucleotides, the CDR3 is TGTGCCAGCAGTGATCCTCCAGGGGGATATCAGAGCTCTGGAAACACCATATATTTT. Translating gives CASSDPPGGYQSSGNTIYF.

The chain employs TRBV10-3 and TRBJ2-1, with 7 bases lining up with TRBD1. The CDR3 length is 16 residues. Germline V gene data show CDR1 as ENHRY and CDR2 as SYGVKD. J was trimmed by 1 base and V by 10 bases; bases with no gene match: 13. The CDR3 sequence: CATGQSTESSYNEQFF. CDR3 DNA sequence: TGTGCCACGGGACAGTCTACGGAGAGTTCCTACAATGAGCAGTTCTTC.

This chain links TRBV25-1 with TRBJ1-2, with a tentative D call TRBD1 (5 bases). The germline V and J ends were trimmed by 1 base and 8 bases, with 8 bases remaining between them. The CDR3 contains 12 residues. Germline assignment: CDR1 MGHDK and CDR2 SYGVNS. The DNA for the CDR3 is TGTGCCAGCAGTGAATCAGACAGAGGCTACACCTTC. It specifies CASSESDRGYTF.

The chain uses TRBV9 and TRBJ1-4, with no clear D. This CDR3 contains 14 residues. Deletions cut 4 bases from V and 2 bases from J, with 9 bases between. CDR1 is SGDLS and CDR2 is YYNGEE in the germline V gene. The CDR3: CASSRDHTNEKLFF. The DNA for the CDR3 is TGTGCCAGCAGCCGAGATCATACTAATGAAAAACTGTTTTTT.

The CDR3 DNA is TGTGCCAGCAGCGTAGGTCAGACAGCAACTAATGAAAAACTGTTTTTT. Its protein is CASSVGQTATNEKLFF. The chain carries TRBV9 and TRBJ1-4; weak D call: TRBD1 (5 bases). Germline loops: CDR1 SGDLS, CDR2 YYNGEE. CDR3 size: 16 residues. With 0 bases removed from V and 0 bases from J, the gap between germline ends came to 9 bases.

A few counts support this clone. The CDR3 is CASSLEQGTEAFF. The CDR3 DNA sequence: TGCGCCAGCAGCCTGGAACAGGGCACTGAAGCTTTCTTT. The chain carries TRBV5-1 and TRBJ1-1; perhaps TRBD1 as D (6 bases). The germline CDR1 and CDR2 sequences are SGHRS and YFSETQ. V shed 4 bases and J shed 4 bases, with 11 bases lying between them. The CDR3 contains 13 residues.

The sample holds one count of this clone. The chain couples TRBV6-5 to TRBJ2-7; D gene unclear. CDR3 size: 12 residues. Germline V CDR1 and CDR2: MNHEY, SVGAGI. V was pared by 8 bases and J by 4 bases, with 12 bases between. Here the CDR3 DNA reads TGTGCCAGCGGCCGGGTGATTTACGAGCAGTACTTC. Its translation is CASGRVIYEQYF.

The gene calls are TRBV14 and TRBJ1-6; D not resolved. Per the germline V gene, CDR1 is SGHDN and CDR2 is FVKESK. V lost 4 bases to trimming and J lost 7 bases, with 8 bases between them. The CDR3 is 13 residues long. CDR3 loop: CASSLSENSPLHF. The CDR3 DNA follows: TGTGCCAGCAGCCTGAGCGAAAATTCACCCCTCCACTTT.

The J gene is TRBJ1-2, the V gene TRBV18; 7 nucleotides match TRBD1. V was clipped by 3 bases and J by 2 bases; unmatched bases: 6. Germline V gives CDR1 KGHSH, CDR2 LQKENI. There are 15 residues in the CDR3. CDR3 protein: CASSPKGQPNYGYTF. CDR3 bases: TGTGCCAGCTCACCTAAGGGACAGCCCAACTATGGCTACACCTTC.

The chain recombines TRBV5-6 with TRBJ1-2; D remains unclear. The CDR3 sequence is 14 residues long. CDR1 is SGHDT, CDR2 YYEEEE, per germline. Trimming stripped 0 bases from V and 3 bases from J, with 9 bases between. CDR3 bases: TGTGCCAGCAGCTTGGCTCGAGGGTACTATGGCTACACCTTC. Protein: CASSLARGYYGYTF.

J is TRBJ1-1 and V is TRBV19; a possible D gene is TRBD1 (5 bases). The CDR3 covers 14 residues. The V gene lost 3 bases and the J gene lost 4 bases, with 12 bases spanning the gap. The V gene's germline CDR1 is LNHDA and CDR2 SQIVND (reference sequence). The CDR3 DNA is TGTGCCAGTAGTATCTCTTTGGGGGGCACTGAAGCTTTCTTT. Its protein is CASSISLGGTEAFF.

The chain employs TRBV28 and TRBJ1-5; D is uncertain. V was trimmed by 9 bases and J by 4 bases, leaving 13 bases between them. The CDR3 loop spans 13 amino acids. The germline CDR1 and CDR2 sequences are MDHEN and SYDVKM. CDR3 amino acids: CASRDSLNQPQHF. The CDR3 bases are TGTGCCAGTAGAGACTCATTAAATCAGCCCCAGCATTTT.

The CDR3: CASSIIRGRIANTGELFF. The CDR3 nucleotides are TGTGCCAGTAGTATAATCAGGGGTCGTATCGCGAACACCGGGGAGCTGTTTTTT. This chain uses TRBV19 with TRBJ2-2; a possible D gene is TRBD1 (6 bases). Trimming shortened V by 2 bases and J by 0 bases, and 16 bases separated the two germline ends. There are 18 residues in the CDR3. Germline V CDR1 and CDR2: LNHDA, SQIVND (reference sequence).

The sample holds a few counts of this clone. The CDR3 here is CASHPLGTGTDTQYF. CDR3 in DNA: TGTGCCAGCCACCCGCTTGGGACAGGCACAGATACGCAGTATTTT. The V call is TRBV27, the J call TRBJ2-3; 7 positions match TRBD1. The CDR3 consists of 15 residues. V trimming: 8 bases; J trimming: 1 base; junction bases outside the gene matches: 9. Germline assignment: CDR1 MNHEY and CDR2 SMNVEV (reference sequence).

This clone was counted a few times. The chain recombines TRBV7-9 with TRBJ2-4; 10 nucleotides match TRBD1. J lost 0 bases, V lost 8 bases, and 7 bases had no gene match. CDR1 and CDR2 from the germline V gene are SEHNR and FQNEAQ (reference sequence). This CDR3 has 16 residues. The CDR3 reads CASERTGGIAKNIQYF. The CDR3 nucleotides are TGTGCCAGCGAACGGACAGGGGGTATAGCCAAAAACATTCAGTACTTC.

The rearrangement links TRBV9 to TRBJ2-2; no reliable D call. This CDR3 contains 14 residues. Germline lookup yields CDR1 SGDLS and CDR2 YYNGEE. V was shortened by 0 bases and J by 8 bases, with 11 bases between the two germline ends. The CDR3 sequence: CASSVAAGDGELFF. In DNA, the CDR3 is TGTGCCAGCAGCGTAGCGGCAGGTGATGGGGAGCTGTTTTTT. The variable domain in full, completed from reference TRBV9 and TRBJ2-2, reads DSGVTQTPKHLITATGQRVTLRCSPRSGDLSVYWYQQSLDQGLQFLIQYYNGEERAKGNILERFSAQQFPDLHSELNLSSLELGDSALYFCASSVAAGDGELFFGEGSRLTVL.

This clone occurred once. The genes are TRBV7-2 and TRBJ1-2; tentative D call: TRBD1 (5 bases). V was shortened by 5 bases and J by 8 bases, with 15 bases between the two germline ends. Germline values: CDR1 SGHTA, CDR2 FQGNSA. This CDR3 region has 13 residues. The CDR3 DNA follows: TGTGCCAGCAGCCCGCTCGGGACTTACGGCTACACCTTC. Amino acid sequence: CASSPLGTYGYTF.

The chain recombines TRBV2 with TRBJ1-5; tentatively, D is TRBD1 (6 bases). The CDR3 runs to 15 residues. Deletions cut 7 bases from V and 4 bases from J, with 17 bases between. Per the germline V gene, CDR1 is SNHLY and CDR2 is FYNNEI. The CDR3 loop reads CASTRQASGNQPQHF. In DNA form, the CDR3 reads TGTGCCAGCACTAGACAGGCTTCAGGGAATCAGCCCCAGCATTTT.

The gene calls are TRBV14 and TRBJ2-1; D not resolved. In germline, CDR1 is SGHDN, CDR2 FVKESK. Trimming pared 4 bases from V and 10 bases from J, leaving 17 bases between. The CDR3 has 14 amino acids. The CDR3 protein is CASSLQPSRSEQFF. The DNA of the CDR3 is TGTGCCAGCAGCCTACAACCATCCCGGAGCGAGCAGTTCTTC.

This clone occurred a few times. Other nucleotide sequences from this sample produce the same CDR3. The rearrangement uses TRBV5-1 and TRBJ2-6; D might be TRBD1 (6 bases). Germline values: CDR1 SGHRS, CDR2 YFSETQ. V lost 2 bases to trimming and J lost 0 bases, with 15 bases between them. This CDR3 spans 18 amino acids. The chain's CDR3 is CASSLVQGPSSGANVLTF. Written as DNA, the CDR3 is TGCGCCAGCAGCTTAGTACAGGGCCCAAGCTCTGGGGCCAACGTCCTGACTTTC.

The chain joins TRBV9 to TRBJ2-1; the D gene is possibly TRBD2 (6 bases). The germline V and J ends were trimmed by 1 base and 2 bases, with 10 bases remaining between them. The CDR3 contains 15 residues. Germline-derived CDR1 and CDR2 are SGDLS and YYNGEE. The CDR3: CASSVRRDPYNEQFF. The DNA of the CDR3 is TGTGCCAGCAGCGTAAGGCGGGACCCCTACAATGAGCAGTTCTTC.

The V gene is TRBV7-9, the J gene TRBJ1-2; 7 positions match TRBD1. CDR1 and CDR2 (germline): SEHNR, FQNEAQ (reference sequence). CDR3 length: 16 amino acids. Unmatched junction bases numbered 11, after V lost 5 bases and J lost 2 bases. The DNA for the CDR3 is TGTGCCAGCAGCACAAAAAACCCGGGACAGAACTATGGCTACACCTTC. This gives the protein CASSTKNPGQNYGYTF.

The chain has TRBV6-6 and TRBJ2-7; no clear D gene. This CDR3 contains 15 residues. V lost 0 bases and J lost 5, with 14 bases in between. CDR1 and CDR2 (germline): MNHNY, SVGAGI (reference sequence). CDR3 nucleotides: TGTGCCAGCAGTTACTCGACAAGCACGAAGGACGAGCAGTACTTC. Translating gives CASSYSTSTKDEQYF.

This sequence joins TRBV5-6 and TRBJ1-1, with TRBD1 matching 8 bases. The CDR3 is made up of 14 amino acids. The trim removed 5 bases at V and 4 bases at J, leaving 7 bases unmatched. Germline assignment: CDR1 SGHDT and CDR2 YYEEEE. The CDR3 nucleotides read TGTGCCAGCAGTGGACAGGGAGGAATCACTGAAGCTTTCTTT. It codes for CASSGQGGITEAFF.

J is TRBJ2-7 and V is TRBV28; D is perhaps TRBD1 (6 bases). The CDR3 runs 14 residues. V lost 3 bases to trimming and J lost 2 bases, with 11 bases between them. Germline-derived CDR1 and CDR2 are MDHEN and SYDVKM. CDR3: CASSFQTGTYEQYF. The CDR3 DNA sequence: TGTGCCAGCAGTTTCCAGACAGGAACCTACGAGCAGTACTTC.

This CDR3 is CASSGTGPNTGELFF. The CDR3 DNA is TGTGCCAGCAGCGGGACAGGTCCGAACACCGGGGAGCTGTTTTTT. V is TRBV7-9 and J is TRBJ2-2, with 8 bases that match TRBD1. The CDR3 length is 15 residues. The V gene's germline CDR1 is SEHNR and CDR2 FQNEAQ (reference sequence). The V segment lost 5 bases and the J segment 0 bases; nucleotides outside the gene matches: 2. Looking up the rest from reference TRBV7-9 and TRBJ2-2 gives the full variable domain: DTGVSQNPRHKITKRGQNVTFRCDPISEHNRLYWYRQTLGQGPEFLTYFQNEAQLEKSRLLSDRFSAERPKGSFSTLEIQRTEQGDSAMYLCASSGTGPNTGELFFGEGSRLTVL.

The gene calls are TRBV7-9 and TRBJ1-1, with TRBD1 matching over 8 bases. The CDR3 sequence is 13 residues long. Germline lookup yields CDR1 SEHNR and CDR2 FQNEAQ (reference sequence). J was trimmed by 11 bases and V by 5 bases; bases with no gene match: 10. CDR3 nucleotides: TGTGCCAGCAGCACCGGGACAGGTGTGTCTGCTTTCTTT. It yields the protein CASSTGTGVSAFF.

The chain employs TRBV9 and TRBJ2-2; 11 nucleotides agree with TRBD1. The CDR3 has 16 residues. J was trimmed by 4 bases and V by 0 bases; bases with no gene match: 2. The germline V gene encodes CDR1 SGDLS and CDR2 YYNGEE. CDR3 in DNA: TGTGCCAGCAGCGTAGGGACAGGGGGCCGCACCGGGGAGCTGTTTTTT. The encoded protein is CASSVGTGGRTGELFF.